In this sample, the clone carrying this T cell receptor (beta chain) turned up a few times. Its antigen is currently unknown. Germline V gene sequence: CDR1 SEHNR, CDR2 FQNEAQ (reference sequence). V shed 0 bases and J shed 7 bases, with 9 bases lying between them. The CDR3 is 13 residues long. The entry originates in a study of blood T cells in healthy people across ages. Regarding the study as a whole: Long-lived donors had more naive CD4+ cells and higher diversity than aged donors. Strong correlation linked observed beta diversity and percent naive T cells.

Per individual sample, total RNA of at least 6 micrograms was extracted. PCR was performed a second time for about 7 to 11 cycles using a sample-barcoded 5' primer and a J-beta primer mix. Each of the samples gave a minimum of 3 million paired-end reads that contained CDR3. Each CDR3 protein is one row after TCRdb ran MiXCR on the 5' RACE reads. Counted here are roughly 1.9 million distinct CDR3 sequences, roughly 43% occurring once; the ten biggest clones make up about 21%. This TCR came from a human donor in good health. This chain connects TRBV7-9 to TRBJ1-1; tentative D call: TRBD1 (5 bases). Material: blood. The CDR3 loop reads CASSLAGTVEAFF. The CDR3, as DNA: TGTGCCAGCAGCTTAGCCGGGACCGTTGAAGCTTTCTTT. The variable domain in full, completed from reference TRBV7-9 and TRBJ1-1, reads DTGVSQNPRHKITKRGQNVTFRCDPISEHNRLYWYRQTLGQGPEFLTYFQNEAQLEKSRLLSDRFSAERPKGSFSTLEIQRTEQGDSAMYLCASSLAGTVEAFFGQGTRLTVV.